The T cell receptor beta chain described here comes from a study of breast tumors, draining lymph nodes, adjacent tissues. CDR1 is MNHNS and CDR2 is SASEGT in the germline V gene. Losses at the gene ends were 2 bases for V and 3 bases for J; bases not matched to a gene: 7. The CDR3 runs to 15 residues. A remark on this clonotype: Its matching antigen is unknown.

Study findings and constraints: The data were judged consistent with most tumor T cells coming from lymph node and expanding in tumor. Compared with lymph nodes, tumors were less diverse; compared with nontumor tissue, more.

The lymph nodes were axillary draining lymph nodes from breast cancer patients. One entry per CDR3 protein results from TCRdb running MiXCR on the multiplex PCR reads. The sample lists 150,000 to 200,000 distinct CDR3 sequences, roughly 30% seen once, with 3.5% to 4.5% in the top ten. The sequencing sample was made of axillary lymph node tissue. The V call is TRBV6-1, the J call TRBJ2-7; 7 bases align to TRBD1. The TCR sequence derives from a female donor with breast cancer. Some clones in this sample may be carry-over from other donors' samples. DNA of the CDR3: TGTGCCAGCAGTGAATCGTGGGACAGCTACTACGAGCAGTACTTC. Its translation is CASSESWDSYYEQYF.